The 24 T cell receptor beta chains given below trace back to one sample, sequenced in a study of T cell repertoires in cytomegalovirus infection. TCRdb passed the reads through MiXCR, listing each CDR3 protein once. The data show fewer than 650,000 distinct CDR3 sequences, approximately 40% seen once. Their specific antigens are unknown. Sequences were derived from cultured PBMCs, sampled from culture after CMV antigen stimulation. The receptors were gathered from a human donor in good health (CMV status not recorded). Some clones in this sample may be carry-over from other donors' samples.

The chain carries TRBV5-4 and TRBJ1-1, with D perhaps matching TRBD1 (5 bases). Looked up from germline, CDR1 is SGHNT and CDR2 is YYREEE (reference sequence). There are 13 residues in the CDR3. V was shortened by 0 bases and J by 7 bases, with 10 bases between the two germline ends. The CDR3 reads CASSLGRTLEAFF. In nucleotides, the CDR3 is TGTGCCAGCAGCTTGGGAAGGACACTTGAAGCTTTCTTT.

This clonotype was observed a handful of times. The gene calls are TRBV12-3 or TRBV12-4 and TRBJ2-1; 8 bases match TRBD1. The ends lost 4 bases at V and 0 bases at J; junction bases unmatched: 5. The CDR3 contains 16 residues. Here the CDR3 reads CASSSRQGSSYNEQFF. CDR3 sequence (DNA): TGTGCCAGCAGTTCGCGACAGGGGAGCTCCTACAATGAGCAGTTCTTC.

V is TRBV7-2 and J is TRBJ2-1; TRBD2 aligns across 14 bases. Unmatched junction bases numbered 5, after V lost 5 bases and J lost 5 bases. This CDR3 comprises 16 residues. The germline V gene has CDR1 SGHTA and CDR2 FQGNSA. DNA for the CDR3: TGTGCCAGCAGCCTCCGACTAGCGGGAGGGAACAATGAGCAGTTCTTC. As protein: CASSLRLAGGNNEQFF. The whole variable domain, filled in from reference TRBV7-2 and TRBJ2-1, reads GAGVSQSPSNKVTEKGKDVELRCDPISGHTALYWYRQSLGQGLEFLIYFQGNSAPDKSGLPSDRFSAERTGGSVSTLTIQRTQQEDSAVYLCASSLRLAGGNNEQFFGPGTRLTVL.

This chain connects TRBV7-9 to TRBJ1-1, with a weak D call TRBD1 (5 bases). Germline assignment: CDR1 SEHNR and CDR2 FQNEAQ (reference sequence). V dropped 7 bases and J dropped 3 bases, with 15 bases sitting between them. This CDR3 is 14 amino acids long. The DNA for the CDR3 is TGTGCCAGCACCCCCCAGGGAGGGTACACTGAAGCTTTCTTT. It is translated as CASTPQGGYTEAFF.

V and J are TRBV12-3 or TRBV12-4 and TRBJ1-6; TRBD1 might be the D (5 bases). The CDR3 spans 15 residues. V was cut by 4 bases and J by 9 bases, with 16 bases left in between. The CDR3 sequence is CASSSRARWGSPLHF. For the CDR3, the DNA is TGTGCCAGCAGTTCCAGGGCCCGGTGGGGTTCACCCCTCCACTTT.

There are a few counts of this clonotype. This chain links TRBV15 with TRBJ2-7; possibly TRBD1 for D (6 bases). The CDR3 is 17 amino acids. The V and J ends lost 1 base and 2 bases respectively, with 18 bases between them. CDR1 and CDR2 from the germline V gene are LNHNV and YYDKDF (reference sequence). CDR3 amino acids: CATSRAQGLHDPYEQYF. The CDR3 bases are TGTGCCACCAGCAGAGCGCAGGGGTTACATGATCCCTACGAGCAGTACTTC.

This clonotype has a handful of counts. The chain recombines TRBV7-2 with TRBJ2-3; 7 bases are a match to TRBD2. V was clipped by 7 bases and J by 5 bases; unmatched bases: 12. The CDR3 has 15 amino acids. Germline CDR1 reads SGHTA; CDR2 reads FQGNSA. The DNA of the CDR3 is TGTGCCAGCAAATTAGGTCGGACTAGAAAAGATACGCAGTATTTT. Residues: CASKLGRTRKDTQYF.

This clonotype was seen a handful of times. This chain links TRBV7-2 with TRBJ2-1, with D unclear. CDR1 is SGHTA and CDR2 is FQGNSA in the germline V gene. The CDR3 has 14 residues. Trimming shortened V by 4 bases and J by 7 bases, and 14 bases separated the two germline ends. CDR3 DNA: TGTGCCAGCAGCTCCCGCATGGTTAGGAATGAGCAGTTCTTC. Protein: CASSSRMVRNEQFF.

This clonotype turned up a few times. The DNA of the CDR3 is TGTGCCAGCAGGGGACCCGGGATCTCCAATGAGCAGTTCTTC. Translation: CASRGPGISNEQFF. This rearrangement joins TRBV7-2 to TRBJ2-1; D is possibly TRBD1 or TRBD2 (5 bases each). The CDR3 has 14 amino acids. Trimming pared 6 bases from V and 6 bases from J, leaving 15 bases between. The germline V gene encodes CDR1 SGHTA and CDR2 FQGNSA.

This clonotype was seen a handful of times. Here the CDR3 DNA reads TGCGCCAGCAGCCAAGACCCCGGGACTAGCGGCAATGAGCAGTTCTTC. Amino acid sequence: CASSQDPGTSGNEQFF. The J gene is TRBJ2-1, the V gene TRBV4-1, with 11 bases aligning to TRBD2. This CDR3 is built from 16 residues. Per germline, CDR1 MGHRA and CDR2 YSYEKL. Germline trimming cut 0 bases from V and 6 bases from J; bases unmatched to any gene: 4.

The DNA of the CDR3 is TGTGCCAGCAGTTTTAGACACCGCTTGAACACCGGGGAGCTGTTTTTT. This sequence encodes CASSFRHRLNTGELFF. This sequence joins TRBV6-2 or TRBV6-3 and TRBJ2-2; D ambiguous. Trimming removed 4 bases from V and 1 base from J, with 13 bases in between. Per the germline V gene, CDR1 is MNHEY and CDR2 is SVGEGT. CDR3 length equals 16 residues.

V gene TRBV6-2 or TRBV6-3 combines with J gene TRBJ1-5; tentative D call: TRBD1 (6 bases). The V gene lost 2 bases and the J gene lost 4 bases, with 18 bases spanning the gap. The CDR3 loop spans 17 amino acids. CDR1 is MNHEY, CDR2 SVGEGT, per germline. The DNA for the CDR3 is TGTGCCAGCAGTTACCCTTTACAGGGTTCTGGAAATCAGCCCCAGCATTTT. Translating gives CASSYPLQGSGNQPQHF.

This clonotype was counted many times. V usage is TRBV7-2 and J usage is TRBJ2-1; 7 bases line up with TRBD2. Trimming at V came to 1 base and at J to 9 bases, leaving 6 bases not matched to a gene. Germline CDR1 SGHTA, CDR2 FQGNSA. There are 14 residues in the CDR3. The CDR3: CASSLVRSGGEQFF. DNA for the CDR3: TGTGCCAGCAGCTTAGTTAGGTCGGGGGGTGAGCAGTTCTTC.

The chain uses TRBV6-1 and TRBJ2-7; no definite D call. V was clipped by 4 bases and J by 4 bases, with 11 bases between them. Germline V gene data show CDR1 as MNHNS and CDR2 as SASEGT. There are 13 residues in the CDR3. CDR3 loop: CASSAPGQYEQYF. The CDR3 nucleotides are TGTGCCAGCAGTGCCCCCGGGCAGTACGAGCAGTACTTC.

CDR3 region: CASSLGDPAHEQFF. CDR3 sequence (DNA): TGTGCCAGCAGTCTCGGAGATCCTGCCCATGAGCAGTTCTTC. V is TRBV6-5 and J is TRBJ2-1; D not resolved. The CDR3 length is 14 residues. Germline-derived CDR1 and CDR2 are MNHEY and SVGAGI. V was shortened by 5 bases and J by 8 bases, with 16 bases between the two germline ends.

V is TRBV7-2 and J is TRBJ2-5; D unresolved. This CDR3 spans 15 amino acids. V shed 1 base and J shed 0 bases, with 9 bases lying between them. Germline loops: CDR1 SGHTA, CDR2 FQGNSA. CDR3 nucleotide sequence: TGTGCCAGCAGCTTAGATCCAGCGTACCAAGAGACCCAGTACTTC. As protein: CASSLDPAYQETQYF.

Points on this clonotype: Germline is not matched at one junction end, which may reflect a read error. CDR3 sequence: CASSDLGNQGPSHQPQHF. CDR3 DNA: TGTGCCAGCAGTGACCTGGGAAACCAGGGGCCTAGCCATCAGCCCCAGCATTTT. The rearrangement links TRBV2 to TRBJ1-5, with a weak D call TRBD1 (6 bases). CDR1 is SNHLY and CDR2 is FYNNEI in the germline V gene. This CDR3 spans 18 amino acids.

This chain joins TRBV7-6 and TRBJ2-3; D is possibly TRBD2 (7 bases). Germline assignment: CDR1 SGHVS and CDR2 FNYEAQ. V lost 5 bases, J lost 6 bases, and 21 bases lay in between. The CDR3 runs 16 residues. The chain's CDR3 is CASSGGAGATGDTQYF. The CDR3 DNA follows: TGTGCCAGCAGCGGCGGGGCGGGGGCAACGGGGGATACGCAGTATTTT.

V gene TRBV4-3 combines with J gene TRBJ2-2, with a possible D match to TRBD1 (7 bases). The germline V and J ends were trimmed by 6 bases and 5 bases, with 22 bases remaining between them. Germline loops: CDR1 LGHNA, CDR2 YSLEER. The CDR3 runs 17 residues. The CDR3 region has the DNA TGCGCCAGCAGACCCGACGTTGGAGGGGGCATGACCGGGGAGCTGTTTTTT. Amino acid sequence: CASRPDVGGGMTGELFF.

The V gene is TRBV6-5, the J gene TRBJ1-5; weak D call: TRBD1 (5 bases). This CDR3 is built from 14 residues. Per the germline V gene, CDR1 is MNHEY and CDR2 is SVGAGI. V was cut by 5 bases and J by 9 bases, with 17 bases left in between. CDR3 sequence: CASSPAGGGRPQHF. The CDR3 region has the DNA TGTGCCAGCAGTCCAGCAGGTGGGGGACGGCCCCAGCATTTT.

The chain carries TRBV7-9 and TRBJ1-3; 7 nucleotides line up with TRBD1. This CDR3 contains 14 residues. The ends lost 0 bases at V and 8 bases at J; junction bases unmatched: 4. The V gene's germline CDR1 is SEHNR and CDR2 FQNEAQ (reference sequence). The CDR3 nucleotides read TGTGCCAGCAGCTTAGCTACAGGGGTGGACACCATATATTTT. Protein: CASSLATGVDTIYF.

This clonotype was counted only a few times. V gene TRBV7-9 combines with J gene TRBJ2-1, with a possible D match to TRBD2 (6 bases). The CDR3 has 15 amino acids. Looked up from germline, CDR1 is SEHNR and CDR2 is FQNEAQ (reference sequence). Trimming stripped 1 base from V and 7 bases from J, with 14 bases between. CDR3 loop: CASSLGGGRFNEQFF. The CDR3 nucleotides are TGTGCCAGCAGCTTAGGGGGAGGTAGATTTAATGAGCAGTTCTTC. The full variable domain, its missing parts supplied by reference TRBV7-9 and TRBJ2-1, is DTGVSQNPRHKITKRGQNVTFRCDPISEHNRLYWYRQTLGQGPEFLTYFQNEAQLEKSRLLSDRFSAERPKGSFSTLEIQRTEQGDSAMYLCASSLGGGRFNEQFFGPGTRLTVL.

The V call is TRBV7-2, the J call TRBJ2-5, with D unresolved. Germline lookup yields CDR1 SGHTA and CDR2 FQGNSA. V was clipped by 2 bases and J by 4 bases, with 11 bases between them. The CDR3 is made up of 14 amino acids. The DNA of the CDR3 is TGTGCCAGCAGCTTACGACCGCCGAGAGAGACCCAGTACTTC. This gives the protein CASSLRPPRETQYF.

The chain uses TRBV7-8 and TRBJ1-2; D is undetermined. Trimming took 5 bases from V and 4 from J, leaving 11 bases between them. CDR3 length equals 13 residues. Germline CDR1 reads SGHVS; CDR2 reads FQNEAQ. As DNA, the CDR3 is TGTGCCAGCAGCGATAGGGCATTCTATGGCTACACCTTC. This gives the protein CASSDRAFYGYTF.